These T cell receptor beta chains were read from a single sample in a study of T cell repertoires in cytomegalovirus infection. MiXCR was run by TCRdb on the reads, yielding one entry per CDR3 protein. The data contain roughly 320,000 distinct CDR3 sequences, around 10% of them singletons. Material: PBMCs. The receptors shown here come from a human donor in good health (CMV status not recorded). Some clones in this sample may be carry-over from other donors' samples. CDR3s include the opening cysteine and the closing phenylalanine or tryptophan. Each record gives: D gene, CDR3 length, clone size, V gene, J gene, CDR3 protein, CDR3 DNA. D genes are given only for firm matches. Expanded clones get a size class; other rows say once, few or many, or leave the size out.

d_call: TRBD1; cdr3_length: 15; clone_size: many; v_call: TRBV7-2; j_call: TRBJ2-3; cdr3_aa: CASSLVQDRVDTQYF; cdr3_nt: TGTGCCAGCAGTCTAGTTCAGGACAGGGTGGATACGCAGTATTTT
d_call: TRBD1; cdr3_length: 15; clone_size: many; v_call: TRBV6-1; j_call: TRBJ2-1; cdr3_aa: CASSPDRGRIGEQFF; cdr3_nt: TGTGCCAGCAGCCCGGACAGGGGGCGCATCGGTGAGCAGTTCTTC
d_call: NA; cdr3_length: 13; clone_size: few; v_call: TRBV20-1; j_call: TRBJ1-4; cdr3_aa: CSARASHNEKLFF; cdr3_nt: TGCAGTGCTAGAGCCAGCCATAATGAAAAACTGTTTTTT
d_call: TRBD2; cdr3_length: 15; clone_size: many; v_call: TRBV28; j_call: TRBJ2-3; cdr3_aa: CASKVSLAGVDTQYF; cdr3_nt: TGTGCCAGCAAGGTTTCACTAGCGGGGGTAGATACGCAGTATTTT
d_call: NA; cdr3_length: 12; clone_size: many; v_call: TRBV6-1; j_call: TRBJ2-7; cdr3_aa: CASSPNGYEQYF; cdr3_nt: TGTGCCAGCAGTCCCAATGGCTACGAGCAGTACTTC
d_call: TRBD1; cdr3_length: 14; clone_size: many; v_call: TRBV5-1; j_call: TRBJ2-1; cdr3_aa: CASSLGTGTYEQFF; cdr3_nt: TGCGCCAGCAGCCTCGGGACAGGGACATATGAGCAGTTCTTC
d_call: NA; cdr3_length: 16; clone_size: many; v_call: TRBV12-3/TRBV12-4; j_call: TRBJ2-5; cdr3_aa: CASSFGSGRIQETQYF; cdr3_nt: TGTGCCAGCAGTTTCGGATCCGGTCGGATCCAAGAGACCCAGTACTTC
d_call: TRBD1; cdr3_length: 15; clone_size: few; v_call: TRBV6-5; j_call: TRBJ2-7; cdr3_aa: CASSPGTGGLYEQYF; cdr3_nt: TGTGCCAGCAGCCCCGGGACAGGGGGTCTATACGAGCAGTACTTC
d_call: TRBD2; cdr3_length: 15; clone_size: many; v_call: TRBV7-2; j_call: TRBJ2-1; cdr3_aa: CASSYRGTSSNEQFF; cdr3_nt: TGTGCCAGCAGCTACCGGGGGACTAGCTCCAATGAGCAGTTCTTC
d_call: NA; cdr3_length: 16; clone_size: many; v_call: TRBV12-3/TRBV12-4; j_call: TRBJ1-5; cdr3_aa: CASTLGQSSPNQPQHF; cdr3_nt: TGTGCCAGCACCTTAGGGCAGTCATCCCCCAATCAGCCCCAGCATTTT
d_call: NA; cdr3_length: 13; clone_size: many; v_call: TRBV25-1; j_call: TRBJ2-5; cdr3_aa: CASSESAGETQYF; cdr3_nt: TGTGCCAGCAGTGAATCTGCGGGGGAGACCCAGTACTTC
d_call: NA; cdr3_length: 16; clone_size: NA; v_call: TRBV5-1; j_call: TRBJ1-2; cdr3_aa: CASSSRTGAANYGYTF; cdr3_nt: TGCGCCAGCAGCTCGCGGACTGGAGCGGCAAACTATGGCTACACCTTC
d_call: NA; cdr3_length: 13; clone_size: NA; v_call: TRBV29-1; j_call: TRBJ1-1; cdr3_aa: CSVELTVRTEAFF; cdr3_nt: TGCAGCGTTGAGCTGACAGTAAGAACTGAAGCTTTCTTT
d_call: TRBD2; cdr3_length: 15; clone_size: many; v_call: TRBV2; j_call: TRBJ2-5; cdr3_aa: CASSRSGTPQETQYF; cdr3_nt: TGTGCCAGCAGTCGAAGCGGGACCCCTCAAGAGACCCAGTACTTC
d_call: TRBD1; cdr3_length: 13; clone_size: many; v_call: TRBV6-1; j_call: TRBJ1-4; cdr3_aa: CASSGYRGEKLFF; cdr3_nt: TGTGCCAGCAGTGGATACAGGGGTGAAAAACTGTTTTTT
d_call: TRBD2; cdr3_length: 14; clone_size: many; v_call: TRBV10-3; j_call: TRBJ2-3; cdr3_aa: CAINSGGLRDTQYF; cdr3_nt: TGTGCCATCAACAGCGGGGGCCTGCGGGATACGCAGTATTTT
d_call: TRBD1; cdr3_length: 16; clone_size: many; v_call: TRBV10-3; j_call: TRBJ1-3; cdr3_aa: CAITNWTGGDGNTIYF; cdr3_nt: TGTGCCATCACCAATTGGACAGGGGGTGACGGAAACACCATATATTTT
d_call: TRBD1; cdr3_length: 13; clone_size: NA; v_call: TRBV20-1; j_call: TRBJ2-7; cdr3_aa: CSARVTGMYEQYF; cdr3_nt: TGCAGTGCTAGAGTGACAGGGATGTACGAGCAGTACTTC
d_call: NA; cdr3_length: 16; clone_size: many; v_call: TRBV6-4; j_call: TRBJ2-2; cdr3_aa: CASSDGGGLNTGELFF; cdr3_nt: TGTGCCAGCAGTGACGGGGGGGGGCTGAACACCGGGGAGCTGTTTTTT
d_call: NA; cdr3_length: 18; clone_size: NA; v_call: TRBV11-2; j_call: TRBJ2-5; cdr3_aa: CASSFFGETGKYQETQYF; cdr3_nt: TGTGCCAGCAGCTTCTTTGGTGAGACGGGGAAGTACCAAGAGACCCAGTACTTC
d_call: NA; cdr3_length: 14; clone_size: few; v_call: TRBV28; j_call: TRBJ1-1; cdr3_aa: CASSRSGGVTEAFF; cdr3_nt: TGTGCCAGCAGTCGCTCGGGGGGGGTCACTGAAGCTTTCTTT
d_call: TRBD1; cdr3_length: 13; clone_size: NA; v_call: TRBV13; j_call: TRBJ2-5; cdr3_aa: CASTGDREETQYF; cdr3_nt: TGTGCCAGCACCGGGGACAGAGAAGAGACCCAGTACTTC
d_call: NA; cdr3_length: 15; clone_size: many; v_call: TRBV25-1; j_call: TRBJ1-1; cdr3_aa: CASSEYRGKRAEAFF; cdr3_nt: TGTGCCAGCAGTGAATACCGGGGGAAAAGGGCTGAAGCTTTCTTT
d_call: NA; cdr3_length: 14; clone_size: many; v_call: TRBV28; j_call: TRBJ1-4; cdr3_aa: CASSLTALNEKLFF; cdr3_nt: TGTGCCAGCAGTTTAACAGCCCTTAATGAAAAACTGTTTTTT
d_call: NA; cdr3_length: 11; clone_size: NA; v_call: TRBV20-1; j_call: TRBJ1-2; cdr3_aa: CSAIGIYGYTF; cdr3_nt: TGCAGTGCTATCGGGATTTATGGCTACACCTTC
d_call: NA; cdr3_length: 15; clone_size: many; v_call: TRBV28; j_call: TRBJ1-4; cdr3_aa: CASSRPGPAQEKLFF; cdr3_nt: TGTGCCAGCAGTCGGCCGGGACCGGCACAGGAAAAACTGTTTTTT
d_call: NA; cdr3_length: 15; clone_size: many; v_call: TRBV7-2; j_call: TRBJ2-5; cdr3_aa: CASSLLGVRQETQYF; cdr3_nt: TGTGCCAGCAGCTTACTGGGGGTTCGGCAAGAGACCCAGTACTTC
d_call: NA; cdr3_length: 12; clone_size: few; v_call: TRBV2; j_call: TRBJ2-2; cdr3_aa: CASRQSTGELFF; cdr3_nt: TGTGCCAGCAGACAGTCCACCGGGGAGCTGTTTTTT
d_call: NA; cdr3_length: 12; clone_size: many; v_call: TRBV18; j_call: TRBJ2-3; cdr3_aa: CASRKMGDTQYF; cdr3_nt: TGTGCCAGCAGGAAGATGGGAGATACGCAGTATTTT
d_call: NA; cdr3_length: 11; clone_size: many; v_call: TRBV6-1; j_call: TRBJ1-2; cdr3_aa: CASSGLYGYTF; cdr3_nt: TGTGCCAGCAGTGGCCTATACGGCTACACCTTC
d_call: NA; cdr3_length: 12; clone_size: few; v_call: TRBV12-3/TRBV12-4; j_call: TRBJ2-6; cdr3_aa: CATASGANVLTF; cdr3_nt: TGTGCGACAGCTTCTGGGGCCAACGTCCTGACTTTC
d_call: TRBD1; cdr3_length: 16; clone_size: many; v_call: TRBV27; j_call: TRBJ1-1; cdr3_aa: CASSSGTGILNTEAFF; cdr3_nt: TGTGCCAGCAGTTCCGGGACAGGAATCCTGAACACTGAAGCTTTCTTT
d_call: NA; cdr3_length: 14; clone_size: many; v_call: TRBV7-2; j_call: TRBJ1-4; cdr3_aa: CASSLASYNEKLFF; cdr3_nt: TGTGCCAGCAGCTTAGCGTCGTATAATGAAAAACTGTTTTTT
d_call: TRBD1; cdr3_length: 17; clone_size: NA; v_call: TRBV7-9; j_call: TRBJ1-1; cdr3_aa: CASSLGQGARLDTEAFF; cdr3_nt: TGTGCCAGCAGCTTAGGGCAGGGGGCGAGGTTGGACACTGAAGCTTTCTTT
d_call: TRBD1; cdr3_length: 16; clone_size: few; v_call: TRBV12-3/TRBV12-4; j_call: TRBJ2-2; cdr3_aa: CASILSGTGRTGELFF; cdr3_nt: TGTGCCAGCATCTTATCCGGGACAGGCCGGACCGGGGAGCTGTTTTTT
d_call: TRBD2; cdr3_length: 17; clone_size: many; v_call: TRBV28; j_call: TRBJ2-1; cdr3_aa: CASSLTSGGFPSNEQFF; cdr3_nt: TGTGCCAGCAGTTTGACTAGCGGGGGGTTTCCCTCCAATGAGCAGTTCTTC
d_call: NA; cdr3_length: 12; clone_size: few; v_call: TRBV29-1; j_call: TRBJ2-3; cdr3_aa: CSAWGAPDTQYF; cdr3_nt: TGCAGCGCATGGGGGGCCCCAGATACGCAGTATTTT
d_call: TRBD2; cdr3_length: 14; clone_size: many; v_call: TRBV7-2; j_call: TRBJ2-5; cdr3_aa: CASSLGTSGTTQYF; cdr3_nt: TGTGCCAGCAGCCTCGGGACTAGCGGGACGACCCAGTACTTC
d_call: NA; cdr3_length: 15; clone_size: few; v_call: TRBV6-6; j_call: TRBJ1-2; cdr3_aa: CASSYAGGLNYGYTF; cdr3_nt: TGTGCCAGCAGTTACGCTGGGGGGTTAAACTATGGCTACACCTTC
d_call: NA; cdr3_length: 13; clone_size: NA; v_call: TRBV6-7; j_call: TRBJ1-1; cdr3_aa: CASIVAENTEAFF; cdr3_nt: TGTGCCAGCATAGTCGCGGAGAACACTGAAGCTTTCTTT
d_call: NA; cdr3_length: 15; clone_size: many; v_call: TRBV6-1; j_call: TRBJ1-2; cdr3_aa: CASSEGRGRNYGYTF; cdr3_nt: TGTGCCAGCAGTGAAGGCAGGGGTCGTAACTATGGCTACACCTTC
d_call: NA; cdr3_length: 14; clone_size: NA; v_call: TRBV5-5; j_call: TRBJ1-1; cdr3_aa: CASRFHTGNTEAFF; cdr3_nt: TGTGCCAGCAGATTCCATACAGGGAACACTGAAGCTTTCTTT
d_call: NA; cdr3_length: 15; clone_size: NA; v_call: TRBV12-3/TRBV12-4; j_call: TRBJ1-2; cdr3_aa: CASSLKYRVNYGYTF; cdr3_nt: TGTGCCAGCAGTTTAAAGTACAGGGTGAACTATGGCTACACCTTC
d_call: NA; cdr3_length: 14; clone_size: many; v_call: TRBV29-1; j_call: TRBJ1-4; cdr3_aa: CSVFSPAGGEKLFF; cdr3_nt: TGCAGCGTTTTTTCACCCGCTGGCGGTGAAAAACTGTTTTTT
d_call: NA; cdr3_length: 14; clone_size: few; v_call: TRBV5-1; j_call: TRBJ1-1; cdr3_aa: CASSLVGQNTEAFF; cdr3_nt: TGCGCCAGCAGCTTGGTGGGGCAAAACACTGAAGCTTTCTTT
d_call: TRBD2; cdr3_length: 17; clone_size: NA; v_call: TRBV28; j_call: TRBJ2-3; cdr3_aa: CASSLWASGESTDTQYF; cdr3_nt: TGTGCCAGCAGTTTATGGGCTAGCGGGGAGAGCACAGATACGCAGTATTTT
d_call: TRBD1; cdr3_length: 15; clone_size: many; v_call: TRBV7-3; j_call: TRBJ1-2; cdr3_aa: CASSLSRQGANGYTF; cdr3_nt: TGTGCCAGCAGCTTATCACGGCAGGGGGCAAATGGCTACACCTTC
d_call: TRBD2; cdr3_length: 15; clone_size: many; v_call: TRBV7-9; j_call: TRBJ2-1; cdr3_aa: CASSFSGGSYNEQFF; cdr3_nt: TGTGCCAGCAGCTTTTCGGGGGGATCCTACAATGAGCAGTTCTTC
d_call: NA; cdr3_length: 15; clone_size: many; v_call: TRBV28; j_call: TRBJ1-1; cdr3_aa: CASRPRTLLGTEAFF; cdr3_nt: TGTGCCAGCAGACCTCGCACGTTGTTAGGAACTGAAGCTTTCTTT
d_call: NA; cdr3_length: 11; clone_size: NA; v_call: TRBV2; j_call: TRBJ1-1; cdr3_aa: CASSSEEGAFF; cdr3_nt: TGTGCCAGCAGCTCGGAGGAGGGAGCTTTCTTT
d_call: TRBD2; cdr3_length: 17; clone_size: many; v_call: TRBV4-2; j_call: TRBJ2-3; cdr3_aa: CASSHAWVAGATDTQYF; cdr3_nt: TGTGCCAGCAGCCATGCCTGGGTAGCGGGGGCGACAGATACGCAGTATTTT
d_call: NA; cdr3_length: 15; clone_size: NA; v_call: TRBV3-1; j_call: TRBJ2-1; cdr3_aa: CASSQRRSSYNEQFF; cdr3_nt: TGTGCCAGCAGCCAACGAAGGAGCTCCTACAATGAGCAGTTCTTC
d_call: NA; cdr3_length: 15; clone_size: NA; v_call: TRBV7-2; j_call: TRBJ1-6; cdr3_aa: CASSLEQGWNSPLHF; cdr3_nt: TGTGCCAGCAGCTTAGAGCAGGGGTGGAATTCACCCCTCCACTTT
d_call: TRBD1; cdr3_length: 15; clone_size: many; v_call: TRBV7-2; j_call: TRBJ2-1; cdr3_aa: CASSLGQGTYNEQFF; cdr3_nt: TGTGCCAGCAGCTTAGGACAGGGGACCTACAATGAGCAGTTCTTC
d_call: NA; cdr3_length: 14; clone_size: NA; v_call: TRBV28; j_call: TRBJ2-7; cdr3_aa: CASSPLGDSYEQYF; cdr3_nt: TGTGCCAGCAGTCCCCTGGGGGACTCCTACGAGCAGTACTTC
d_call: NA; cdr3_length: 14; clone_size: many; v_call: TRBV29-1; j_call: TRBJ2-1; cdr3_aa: CSTLRGVGYNEQFF; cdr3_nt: TGCAGCACCCTCAGGGGGGTCGGGTACAATGAGCAGTTCTTC
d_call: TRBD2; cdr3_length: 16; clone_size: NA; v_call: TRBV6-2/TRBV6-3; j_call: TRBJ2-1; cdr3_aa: CASSYTSGGVNNEQFF; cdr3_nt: TGTGCCAGCAGTTATACGAGCGGGGGGGTGAACAATGAGCAGTTCTTC